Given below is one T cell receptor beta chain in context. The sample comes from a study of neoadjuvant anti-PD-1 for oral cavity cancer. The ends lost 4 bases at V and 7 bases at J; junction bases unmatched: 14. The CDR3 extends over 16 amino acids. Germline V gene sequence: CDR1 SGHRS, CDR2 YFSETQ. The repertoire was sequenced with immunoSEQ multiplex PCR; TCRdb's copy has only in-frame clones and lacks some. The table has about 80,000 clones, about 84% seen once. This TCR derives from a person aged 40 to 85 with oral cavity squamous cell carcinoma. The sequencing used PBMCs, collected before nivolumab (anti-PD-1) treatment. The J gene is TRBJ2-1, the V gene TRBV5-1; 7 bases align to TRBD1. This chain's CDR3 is CASSSTRDRLQNEQFF. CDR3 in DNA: TGCGCCAGCAGCAGCACCCGGGACAGACTACAGAATGAGCAGTTCTTC. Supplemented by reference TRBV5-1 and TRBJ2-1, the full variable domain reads KAGVTQTPRYLIKTRGQQVTLSCSPISGHRSVSWYQQTPGQGLQFLFEYFSETQRNKGNFPGRFSGRQFSNSRSEMNVSTLELGDSALYLCASSSTRDRLQNEQFFGPGTRLTVL.